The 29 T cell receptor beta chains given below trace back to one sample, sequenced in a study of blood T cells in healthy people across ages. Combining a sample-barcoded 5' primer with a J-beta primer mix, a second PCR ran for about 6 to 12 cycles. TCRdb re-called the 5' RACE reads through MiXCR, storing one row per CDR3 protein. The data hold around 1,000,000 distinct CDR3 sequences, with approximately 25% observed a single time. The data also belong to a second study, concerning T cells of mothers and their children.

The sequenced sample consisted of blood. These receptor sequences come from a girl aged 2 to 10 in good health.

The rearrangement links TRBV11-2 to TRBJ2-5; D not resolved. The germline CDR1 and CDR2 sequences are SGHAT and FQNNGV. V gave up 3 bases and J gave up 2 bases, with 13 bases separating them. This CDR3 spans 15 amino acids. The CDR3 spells CASSFARSLQETQYF. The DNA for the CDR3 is TGTGCCAGCAGCTTCGCCAGGTCGCTACAAGAGACCCAGTACTTC.

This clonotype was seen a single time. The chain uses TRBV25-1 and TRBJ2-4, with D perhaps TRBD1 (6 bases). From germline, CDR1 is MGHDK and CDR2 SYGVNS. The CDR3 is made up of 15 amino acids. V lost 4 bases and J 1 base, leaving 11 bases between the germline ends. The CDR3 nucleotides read TGTGCCAGCAGTGGTCAGGGGAAGGCCAAAAACATTCAGTACTTC. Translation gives CASSGQGKAKNIQYF.

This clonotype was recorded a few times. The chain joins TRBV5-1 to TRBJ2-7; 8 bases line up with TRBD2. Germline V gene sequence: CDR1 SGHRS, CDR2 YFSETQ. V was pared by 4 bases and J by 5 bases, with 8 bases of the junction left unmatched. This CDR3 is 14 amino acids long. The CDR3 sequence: CASSHGTRSNEQYF. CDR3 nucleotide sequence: TGCGCCAGCAGCCACGGGACTAGGTCGAACGAGCAGTACTTC.

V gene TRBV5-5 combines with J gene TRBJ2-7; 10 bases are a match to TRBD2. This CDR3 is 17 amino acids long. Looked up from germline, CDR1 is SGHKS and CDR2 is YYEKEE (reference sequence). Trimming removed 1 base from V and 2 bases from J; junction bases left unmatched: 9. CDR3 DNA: TGTGCCAGCAGCTTGAACCCGACTAGCGGGCCAACCTACGAGCAGTACTTC. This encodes CASSLNPTSGPTYEQYF.

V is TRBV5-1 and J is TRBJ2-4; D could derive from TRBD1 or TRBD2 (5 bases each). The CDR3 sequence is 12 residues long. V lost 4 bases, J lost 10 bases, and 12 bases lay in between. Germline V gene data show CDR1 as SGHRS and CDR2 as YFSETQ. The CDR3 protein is CASSRDLEIQYF. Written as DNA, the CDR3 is TGCGCCAGCAGCCGGGACCTTGAAATTCAGTACTTC.

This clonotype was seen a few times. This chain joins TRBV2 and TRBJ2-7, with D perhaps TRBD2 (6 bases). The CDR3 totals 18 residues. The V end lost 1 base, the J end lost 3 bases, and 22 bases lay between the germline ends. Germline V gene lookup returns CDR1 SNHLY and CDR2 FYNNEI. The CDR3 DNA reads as TGTGCCAGCAGTGAAGAGAGGTTTGGACTACGTTGGGGCTACGAGCAGTACTTC. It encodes CASSEERFGLRWGYEQYF. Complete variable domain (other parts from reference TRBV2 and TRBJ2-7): EPEVTQTPSHQVTQMGQEVILRCVPISNHLYFYWYRQILGQKVEFLVSFYNNEISEKSEIFDDQFSVERPDGSNFTLKIRSTKLEDSAMYFCASSEERFGLRWGYEQYFGPGTRLTVT.

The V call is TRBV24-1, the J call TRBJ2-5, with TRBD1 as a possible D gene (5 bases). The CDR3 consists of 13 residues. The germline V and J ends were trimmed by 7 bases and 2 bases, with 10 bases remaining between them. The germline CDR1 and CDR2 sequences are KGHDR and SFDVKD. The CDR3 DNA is TGTGCCACCAGAGACAGTGGACAAGAGACCCAGTACTTC. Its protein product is CATRDSGQETQYF.

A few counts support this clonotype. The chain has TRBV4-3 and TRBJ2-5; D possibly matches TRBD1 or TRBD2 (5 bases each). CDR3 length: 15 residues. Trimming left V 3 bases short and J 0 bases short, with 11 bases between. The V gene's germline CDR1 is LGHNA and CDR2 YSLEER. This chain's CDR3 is CASSHGDRDQETQYF. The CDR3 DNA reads TGCGCCAGCAGCCATGGGGACCGGGACCAAGAGACCCAGTACTTC.

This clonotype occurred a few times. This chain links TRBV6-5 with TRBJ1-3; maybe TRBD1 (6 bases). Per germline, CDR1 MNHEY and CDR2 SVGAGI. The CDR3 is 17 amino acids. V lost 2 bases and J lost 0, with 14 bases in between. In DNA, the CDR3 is TGTGCCAGCAGTTACGTTTTTGAAGGGGGCTCTGGAAACACCATATATTTT. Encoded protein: CASSYVFEGGSGNTIYF.

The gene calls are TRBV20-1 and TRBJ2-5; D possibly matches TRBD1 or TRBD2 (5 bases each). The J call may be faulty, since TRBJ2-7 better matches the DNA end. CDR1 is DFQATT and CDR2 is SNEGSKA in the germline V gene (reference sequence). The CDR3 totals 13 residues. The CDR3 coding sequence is TGCAGTTTTACCGGGAAGGGGTCCTACGAGCAGTACTTC. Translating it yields CSFTGKGSYEQYF.

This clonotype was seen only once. The CDR3 bases are TGTGCCAGCAGCTTAGTCTCGGGGTTCGAGCAGTACTTC. This encodes CASSLVSGFEQYF. The chain is built from TRBV11-3 and TRBJ2-7, with a tentative D call TRBD2 (5 bases). The ends were cut back, 1 base at V and 6 bases at J, with 10 bases in the middle. The CDR3 consists of 13 residues. CDR1 and CDR2 from the germline V gene are SGHNT and YENEEA.

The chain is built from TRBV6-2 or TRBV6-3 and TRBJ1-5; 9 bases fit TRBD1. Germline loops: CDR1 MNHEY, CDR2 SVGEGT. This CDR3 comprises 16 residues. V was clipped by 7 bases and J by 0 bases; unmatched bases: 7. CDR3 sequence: CASTRTGAYSNQPQHF. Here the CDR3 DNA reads TGTGCCAGCACTCGGACAGGGGCTTATAGCAATCAGCCCCAGCATTTT.

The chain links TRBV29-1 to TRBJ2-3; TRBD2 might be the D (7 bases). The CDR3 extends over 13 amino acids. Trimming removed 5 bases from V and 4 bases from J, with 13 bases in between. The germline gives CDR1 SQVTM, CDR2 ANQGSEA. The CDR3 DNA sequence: TGCAGCGTTTTAGGCGGGGGCGCAGATACGCAGTATTTT. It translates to CSVLGGGADTQYF.

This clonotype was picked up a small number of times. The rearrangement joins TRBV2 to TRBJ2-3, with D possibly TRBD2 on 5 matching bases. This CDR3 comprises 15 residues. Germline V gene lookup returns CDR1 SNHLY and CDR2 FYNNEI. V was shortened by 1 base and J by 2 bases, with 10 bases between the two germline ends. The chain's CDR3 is CASSEDRGYTDTQYF. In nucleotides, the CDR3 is TGTGCCAGCAGTGAAGACAGAGGGTACACAGATACGCAGTATTTT.

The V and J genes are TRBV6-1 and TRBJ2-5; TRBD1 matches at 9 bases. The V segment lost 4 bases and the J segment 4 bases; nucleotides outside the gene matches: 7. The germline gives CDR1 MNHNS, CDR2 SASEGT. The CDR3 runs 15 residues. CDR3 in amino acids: CASSGTGELGETQYF. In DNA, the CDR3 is TGTGCCAGCAGTGGGACAGGGGAACTTGGAGAGACCCAGTACTTC.

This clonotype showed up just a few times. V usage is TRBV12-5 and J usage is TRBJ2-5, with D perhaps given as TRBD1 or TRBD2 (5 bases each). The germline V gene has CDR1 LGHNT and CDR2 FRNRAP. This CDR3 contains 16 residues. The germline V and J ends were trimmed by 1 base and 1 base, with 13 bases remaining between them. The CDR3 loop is CASGLGDLGSQETQYF. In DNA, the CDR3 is TGTGCTAGTGGTTTGGGGGACCTGGGCAGCCAAGAGACCCAGTACTTC.

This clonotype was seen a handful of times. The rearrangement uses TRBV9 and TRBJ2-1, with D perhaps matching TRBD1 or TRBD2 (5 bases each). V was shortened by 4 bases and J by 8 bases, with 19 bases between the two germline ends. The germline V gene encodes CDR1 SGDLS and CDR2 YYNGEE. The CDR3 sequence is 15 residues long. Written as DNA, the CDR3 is TGTGCCAGCAGCCCCCACGGGGCCCTTAGGGATGAGCAGTTCTTC. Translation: CASSPHGALRDEQFF.

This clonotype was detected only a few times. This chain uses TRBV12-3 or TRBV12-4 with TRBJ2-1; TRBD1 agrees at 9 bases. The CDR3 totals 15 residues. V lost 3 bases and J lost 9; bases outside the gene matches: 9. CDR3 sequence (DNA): TGTGCCAGCAGTTTGCGACAGGGGGGCAGAGGTGAGCAGTTCTTC. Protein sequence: CASSLRQGGRGEQFF.

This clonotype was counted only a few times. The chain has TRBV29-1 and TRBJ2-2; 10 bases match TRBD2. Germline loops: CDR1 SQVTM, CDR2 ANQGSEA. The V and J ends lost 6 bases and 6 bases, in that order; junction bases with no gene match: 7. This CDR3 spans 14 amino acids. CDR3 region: CSVVLAGAPGELFF. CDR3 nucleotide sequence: TGCAGCGTCGTCCTAGCGGGAGCACCCGGGGAGCTGTTTTTT.

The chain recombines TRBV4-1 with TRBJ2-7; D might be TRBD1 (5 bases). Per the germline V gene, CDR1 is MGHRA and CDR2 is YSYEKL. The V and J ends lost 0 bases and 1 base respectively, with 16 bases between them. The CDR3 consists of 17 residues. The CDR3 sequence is CASSQEVVARASYEQYF. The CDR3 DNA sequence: TGCGCCAGCAGCCAAGAAGTCGTCGCCAGGGCTTCCTACGAGCAGTACTTC.

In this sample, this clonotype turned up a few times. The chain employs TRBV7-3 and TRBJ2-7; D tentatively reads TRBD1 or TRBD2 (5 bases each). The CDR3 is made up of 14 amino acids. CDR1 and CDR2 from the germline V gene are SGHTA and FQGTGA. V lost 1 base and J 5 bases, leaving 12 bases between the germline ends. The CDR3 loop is CASSLSGGRDEQYF. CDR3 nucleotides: TGTGCCAGCAGCTTAAGTGGAGGCAGGGACGAGCAGTACTTC.

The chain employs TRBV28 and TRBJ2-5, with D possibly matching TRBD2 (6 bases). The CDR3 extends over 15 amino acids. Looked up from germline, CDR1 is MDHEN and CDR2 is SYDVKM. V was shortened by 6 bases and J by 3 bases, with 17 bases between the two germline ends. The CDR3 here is CASRIRDLRKETQYF. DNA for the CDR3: TGTGCCAGCAGAATCCGGGACTTACGAAAAGAGACCCAGTACTTC.

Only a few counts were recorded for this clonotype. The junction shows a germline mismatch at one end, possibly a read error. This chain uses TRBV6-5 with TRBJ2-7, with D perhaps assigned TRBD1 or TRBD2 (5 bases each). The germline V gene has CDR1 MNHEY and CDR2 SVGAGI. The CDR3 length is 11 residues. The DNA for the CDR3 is TGTGCCAGCAGGAATGGGGGAGTCTCGCACTTC. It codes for CASRNGGVSHF.

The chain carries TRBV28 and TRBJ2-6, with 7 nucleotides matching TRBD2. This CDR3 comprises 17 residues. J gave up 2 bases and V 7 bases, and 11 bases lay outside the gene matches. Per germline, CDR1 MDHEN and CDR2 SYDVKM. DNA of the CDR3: TGTGCCAGCACCATAAGCGGGAACCCAACTGGGGCCAACGTCCTGACTTTC. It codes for CASTISGNPTGANVLTF.

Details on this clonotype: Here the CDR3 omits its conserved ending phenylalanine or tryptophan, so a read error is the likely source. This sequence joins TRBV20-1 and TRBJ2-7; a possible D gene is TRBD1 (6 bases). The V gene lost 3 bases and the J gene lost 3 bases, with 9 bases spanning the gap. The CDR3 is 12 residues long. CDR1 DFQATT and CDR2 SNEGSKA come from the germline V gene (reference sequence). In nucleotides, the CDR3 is TGCAGTGCTAGGAGACAGGACTACGAGCAGTACTCC. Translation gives CSARRQDYEQYS.

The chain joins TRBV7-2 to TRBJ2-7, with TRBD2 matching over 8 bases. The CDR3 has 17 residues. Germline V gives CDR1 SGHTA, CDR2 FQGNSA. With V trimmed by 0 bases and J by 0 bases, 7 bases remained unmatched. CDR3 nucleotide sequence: TGTGCCAGCAGCTTAGCGAGGAGCGGGGGAAGCTCCTACGAGCAGTACTTC. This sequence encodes CASSLARSGGSSYEQYF.

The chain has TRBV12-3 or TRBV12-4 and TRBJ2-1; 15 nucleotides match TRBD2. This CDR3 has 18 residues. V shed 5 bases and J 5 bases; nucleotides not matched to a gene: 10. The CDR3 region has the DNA TGTGCCAGCAGTCCCTGGGGACTAGCGGGAGGCTTCAACAATGAGCAGTTCTTC. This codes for CASSPWGLAGGFNNEQFF.

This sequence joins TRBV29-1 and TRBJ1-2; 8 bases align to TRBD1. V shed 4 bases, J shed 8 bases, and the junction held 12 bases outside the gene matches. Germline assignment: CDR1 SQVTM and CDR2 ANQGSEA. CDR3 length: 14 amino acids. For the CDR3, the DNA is TGCAGCGTTGGAAAGGGCAGGGGGCAAGAAGGCTACACCTTC. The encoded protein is CSVGKGRGQEGYTF. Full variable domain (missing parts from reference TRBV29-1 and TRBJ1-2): SAVISQKPSRDICQRGTSLTIQCQVDSQVTMMFWYRQQPGQSLTLIATANQGSEATYESGFVIDKFPISRPNLTFSTLTVSNMSPEDSSIYLCSVGKGRGQEGYTFGSGTRLTVV.

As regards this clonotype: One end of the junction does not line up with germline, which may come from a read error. Written as DNA, the CDR3 is TGTGCCAGCAGACCCCACCTGGAGAACACTGTAGCTTTCTTT. Translating gives CASRPHLENTVAFF. The V gene is TRBV6-2 or TRBV6-3, the J gene TRBJ1-1; no clear D. CDR1 and CDR2 from the germline V gene are MNHEY and SVGEGT. The CDR3 totals 14 residues.